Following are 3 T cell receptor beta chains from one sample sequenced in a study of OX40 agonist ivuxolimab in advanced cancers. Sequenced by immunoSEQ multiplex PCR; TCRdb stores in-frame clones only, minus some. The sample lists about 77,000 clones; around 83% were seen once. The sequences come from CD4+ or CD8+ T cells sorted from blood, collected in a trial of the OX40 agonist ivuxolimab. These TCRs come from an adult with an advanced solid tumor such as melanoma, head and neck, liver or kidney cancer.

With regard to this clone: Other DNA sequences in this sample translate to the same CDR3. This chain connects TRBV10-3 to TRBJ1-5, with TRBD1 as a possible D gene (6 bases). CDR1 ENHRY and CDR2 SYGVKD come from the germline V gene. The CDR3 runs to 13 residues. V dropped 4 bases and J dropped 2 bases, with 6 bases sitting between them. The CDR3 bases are TGTGCCATCAGTGGGACAGGCAATCAGCCCCAGCATTTT. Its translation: CAISGTGNQPQHF.

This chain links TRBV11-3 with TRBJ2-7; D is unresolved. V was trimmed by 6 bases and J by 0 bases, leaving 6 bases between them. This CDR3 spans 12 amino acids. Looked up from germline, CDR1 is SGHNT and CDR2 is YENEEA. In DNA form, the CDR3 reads TGTGCCAGCAGTCCCAGCTCCTACGAGCAGTACTTC. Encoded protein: CASSPSSYEQYF.

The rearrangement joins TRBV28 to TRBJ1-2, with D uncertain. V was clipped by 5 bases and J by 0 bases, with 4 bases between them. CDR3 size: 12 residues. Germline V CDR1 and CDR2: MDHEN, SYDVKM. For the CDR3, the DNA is TGTGCCAGCAGTCAGGCTAACTATGGCTACACCTTC. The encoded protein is CASSQANYGYTF.